This T cell receptor beta chain was recorded in a study of T cell responses to AZD1222 COVID-19 vaccine. Repertoires were generated with immunoSEQ multiplex PCR, while TCRdb's copy carries only in-frame clones and drops some. This repertoire includes over 140,000 clones. Germline V lookup: CDR1 MRHNA, CDR2 SNTAGT. The germline V and J ends were trimmed by 5 bases and 4 bases, with 23 bases remaining between them. This CDR3 contains 17 residues. Concerning this clone itself: Antigen unknown.

Study observations and caveats: Just a handful of people given AZD1222 tested seropositive at baseline. Sampling captured repertoires only after the peak T cell response.

Material: peripheral blood. The J gene is TRBJ1-2, the V gene TRBV6-4, with a weak D call TRBD1 (5 bases). This sequence originates from an adult in good health. CDR3 in amino acids: CASSPSHGAGGSYGYTF. DNA for the CDR3: TGTGCCAGCAGTCCCTCCCACGGGGCAGGCGGGAGCTATGGCTACACCTTC.